This T cell receptor beta chain was obtained from a study of cytomegalovirus exposure and HLA in healthy donors. Overall study: In a previous analysis, around 110 million unique TCR beta sequences were found from 150 million to 200 million T cells. Around four fifths of 300 to 450 genotyped donors fell in the Caucasian-associated ancestry cluster.

In the case of this clone: Antigen: not known.

Researchers ran the PCR with 60 Vbeta and 13 Jbeta primers. Only in-frame clones appear in the TCRdb table, and some are missing; sequencing was by immunoSEQ multiplex PCR. The profile shows around 100,000 clones, roughly 76% of them singletons. Study-wide findings and caveats: CMV serostatus was the sole immune exposure data available. The authors reported that TCR beta sequences could predict HLA-A and HLA-B alleles. These predictions were accurate for most subjects in the first cohort.

This CDR3 is 14 amino acids long. V lost 8 bases and J 2 bases, leaving 14 bases between the germline ends. Germline assignment: CDR1 SNHLY and CDR2 FYNNEI. What was sequenced was PBMCs. The chain combines TRBV2 with TRBJ2-3; weak D call: TRBD2 (5 bases). This sequence was found in a woman between 55 and 75 years old in good health and CMV-seropositive. The CDR3 DNA reads TGTGCCAGCCGCCTAGCAGGATCCACAGATACGCAGTATTTT. This sequence encodes CASRLAGSTDTQYF.